These 11 T cell receptor beta chains share one sample of origin, sequenced in a study of blood T cell repertoires in COVID-19. TCRdb keeps only in-frame clones here, not all; method: immunoSEQ multiplex PCR. This sample carries some 120,000 clones, around nine tenths of them seen once, and the ten largest clones take approximately 3.7%. Sequenced sample: peripheral blood. These receptors all come from a middle-aged man with active COVID-19.

Details on this clone: One end of the junction is discordant with germline, which a read error may explain. V and J are TRBV4-2 and TRBJ2-3; 8 positions agree with TRBD2. CDR1 is LGHNA and CDR2 is YNFKEQ in the germline V gene. The CDR3 loop spans 17 amino acids. CDR3 in amino acids: CASSRGSTSGSKDTQYF. For the CDR3, the DNA is TGTGCCAGCAGCCGGGGGTCAACGAGCGGGAGCAAAGATACGCAGTATTTT.

The chain has TRBV12-3 or TRBV12-4 and TRBJ2-1; perhaps TRBD1 as D (5 bases). V was trimmed by 6 bases and J by 10 bases, leaving 13 bases between them. The CDR3 is made up of 12 amino acids. The CDR3 coding sequence is TGTGCCAGCAGCCCACAGGTCTTGGAGCAGTTCTTC. Translating it yields CASSPQVLEQFF.

The V gene is TRBV11-2, the J gene TRBJ2-7; D is perhaps TRBD2 (6 bases). Trimming shortened V by 0 bases and J by 6 bases, and 9 bases separated the two germline ends. The CDR3 consists of 13 residues. Germline CDR1 and CDR2: SGHAT and FQNNGV. The CDR3 loop is CASSLEAAGEQYV. CDR3 bases: TGTGCCAGCAGCTTAGAAGCAGCGGGCGAGCAGTACGTC.

The V and J genes are TRBV9 and TRBJ1-5, with TRBD1 matching 7 bases. Germline CDR1 and CDR2: SGDLS and YYNGEE. V lost 2 bases and J lost 3; bases outside the gene matches: 5. The CDR3 has 15 amino acids. CDR3 residues: CASSVGTVPNQPQHF. CDR3 nucleotide sequence: TGTGCCAGCAGCGTCGGGACAGTTCCCAATCAGCCCCAGCATTTT.

The V and J genes are TRBV9 and TRBJ2-5, with TRBD2 matching over 7 bases. CDR1 SGDLS and CDR2 YYNGEE come from the germline V gene. The CDR3 sequence is 15 residues long. V gave up 4 bases and J gave up 5 bases; unmatched junction bases: 11. In nucleotides, the CDR3 is TGTGCCAGCAGCCCCAGCTCCTTGGGAGGGGAGACCCAGTACTTC. Its protein product is CASSPSSLGGETQYF.

This clone was observed once. This chain uses TRBV10-3 with TRBJ2-7; 9 nucleotides agree with TRBD1. V shed 1 base, J shed 4 bases, and the junction held 2 bases outside the gene matches. Germline CDR1 is ENHRY and CDR2 is SYGVKD. CDR3 size: 14 residues. CDR3 sequence reads: CAISEFGTGYEQYF. As DNA, the CDR3 is TGTGCCATCAGTGAGTTCGGGACAGGGTACGAGCAGTACTTC.

The rearrangement joins TRBV4-1 to TRBJ2-2; D is unresolved. Trimming took off 1 base at V and 5 bases at J, with 11 bases between the two ends. The CDR3 covers 15 residues. Germline lookup yields CDR1 MGHRA and CDR2 YSYEKL. The chain's CDR3 is CASSQVVQDTGELFF. The CDR3 region has the DNA TGCGCCAGCAGCCAAGTGGTGCAGGATACCGGGGAGCTGTTTTTT.

The rearrangement joins TRBV6-2 or TRBV6-3 to TRBJ1-5; a possible D gene is TRBD1 (5 bases). The CDR3 has 12 amino acids. V dropped 5 bases and J dropped 5 bases, with 7 bases sitting between them. Germline V CDR1 and CDR2: MNHEY, SVGEGT. This CDR3 is CASSRGYQPQHF. In DNA, the CDR3 is TGTGCCAGCAGTAGGGGATATCAGCCCCAGCATTTT.

Points on this clone: The same CDR3 is also encoded by other DNA sequences in this sample. The chain couples TRBV29-1 to TRBJ2-2; possibly TRBD1 for D (5 bases). Germline-derived CDR1 and CDR2 are SQVTM and ANQGSEA. V dropped 3 bases and J dropped 1 base, with 6 bases sitting between them. This CDR3 is 13 amino acids long. CDR3: CSVDRGNTGELFF. The DNA of the CDR3 is TGCAGCGTTGATAGGGGGAACACCGGGGAGCTGTTTTTT.

This chain connects TRBV9 to TRBJ2-3; D ambiguous. Germline CDR1 reads SGDLS; CDR2 reads YYNGEE. This CDR3 region has 13 residues. V gave up 0 bases and J gave up 3 bases, with 5 bases separating them. CDR3 DNA: TGTGCCAGCAGCGTAGGGCGGACAGATACGCAGTATTTT. Protein product: CASSVGRTDTQYF.

The V call is TRBV6-5, the J call TRBJ1-1; D call uncertain. Trimming took off 5 bases at V and 2 bases at J, with 15 bases between the two ends. The CDR3 is 15 residues long. The germline V gene has CDR1 MNHEY and CDR2 SVGAGI. DNA for the CDR3: TGTGCCAGCAGTCTGAGGCCAGCCACTAACACTGAAGCTTTCTTT. Encoded protein: CASSLRPATNTEAFF.